One sample yielded the 31 T cell receptor beta chains listed below, sequenced in a study of spatial heterogeneity in lung cancer. Study-wide findings and caveats: One measure, the expanded intratumoral alpha and beta TCR count, tracked tumor mutation counts.

TCRdb analysed the 5' RACE reads with MiXCR anew, one entry per CDR3 protein. The repertoire holds over 1,400 distinct CDR3 sequences, with about a fifth as singletons. These TCRs' antigens remain unknown. Time point reported: sample taken at primary tumor resection. The sequencing used lung tumor tissue, collected at surgery. The receptors shown here come from a male donor with early-stage non-small cell lung cancer.

Within the sample, this clonotype is hyperexpanded. The chain is built from TRBV27 and TRBJ1-3; D perhaps matches TRBD1 (5 bases). CDR3 size: 13 residues. In germline, CDR1 is MNHEY, CDR2 SMNVEV (reference sequence). V lost 6 bases, J lost 4 bases, and 10 bases lay in between. CDR3 sequence reads: CASSRGPGNTIYF. The CDR3 DNA reads TGTGCCAGCAGCCGGGGACCGGGAAACACCATATATTTT.

This clonotype ranks as medium-sized (0.01 to 0.1%). The chain couples TRBV5-5 to TRBJ2-5; tentative D call: TRBD2 (6 bases). This CDR3 comprises 16 residues. V gave up 4 bases and J gave up 5 bases, with 21 bases separating them. Germline V gene data show CDR1 as SGHKS and CDR2 as YYEKEE (reference sequence). The CDR3 coding sequence is TGTGCCAGCAGCCTCATGCTTGGGGGAGGTGGGGAGACCCAGTACTTC. This codes for CASSLMLGGGGETQYF.

The chain employs TRBV6-5 and TRBJ2-1; possibly TRBD2 for D (6 bases). The V end was cut by 7 bases, the J end by 4 bases, with 20 bases between. Germline loops: CDR1 MNHEY, CDR2 SVGAGI. The CDR3 is 16 residues long. DNA for the CDR3: TGTGCCAGCAATAGGAGGGAGCCCCTTTTTTACAATGAGCAGTTCTTC. Protein: CASNRREPLFYNEQFF.

This clonotype was counted between two and nine times. The CDR3 spells CATGTGSSYEQYF. The CDR3 DNA sequence: TGTGCCACCGGTACAGGGAGCTCCTACGAGCAGTACTTC. J is TRBJ2-7 and V is TRBV10-3; TRBD1 might be the D (6 bases). Between the trimmed V and J ends, which lost 10 bases and 0 bases, there was a span of 13 bases. The CDR3 loop spans 13 amino acids. Germline V gives CDR1 ENHRY, CDR2 SYGVKD.

The chain is built from TRBV11-3 and TRBJ2-7, with 9 positions matching TRBD1. The germline CDR1 and CDR2 sequences are SGHNT and YENEEA. The CDR3 consists of 13 residues. The V gene end was trimmed by 5 bases and the J gene end by 3 bases; junction bases not matched to a gene: 2. The CDR3 bases are TGTGCCAGCAGCAGGACAGGGGTCTACGAGCAGTACTTC. Its protein is CASSRTGVYEQYF. The complete variable domain, with remaining parts taken from reference TRBV11-3 and TRBJ2-7, reads EAGVVQSPRYKIIEKKQPVAFWCNPISGHNTLYWYLQNLGQGPELLIRYENEEAVDDSQLPKDRFSAERLKGVDSTLKIQPAELGDSAVYLCASSRTGVYEQYFGPGTRLTVT.

The V call is TRBV11-2, the J call TRBJ2-1; D gene ambiguous. The ends were cut back, 3 bases at V and 3 bases at J, with 6 bases in the middle. The CDR3 is 13 amino acids. Germline V gene lookup returns CDR1 SGHAT and CDR2 FQNNGV. This CDR3 reads CASSFYGYNEQFF. The CDR3 nucleotides are TGTGCCAGCAGCTTTTACGGCTACAATGAGCAGTTCTTC.

This chain joins TRBV29-1 and TRBJ2-1; the D gene is possibly TRBD2 (5 bases). The V end was cut by 7 bases, the J end by 7 bases, with 14 bases between. Germline V CDR1 and CDR2: SQVTM, ANQGSEA. The CDR3 sequence is 12 residues long. CDR3 region: CSAGEARNEQFF. CDR3 bases: TGCAGCGCCGGGGAAGCTCGGAATGAGCAGTTCTTC.

Within the sample, this clonotype is medium-sized (0.01 to 0.1%). The chain combines TRBV4-1 with TRBJ1-6; D not certain. In germline, CDR1 is MGHRA, CDR2 YSYEKL. This CDR3 is built from 13 residues. Trimming pared 1 base from V and 14 bases from J, leaving 12 bases between. The CDR3 DNA sequence: TGCGCCAGCAGCCAAGTCCAACTCGGATCCCTCCACTTT. It encodes CASSQVQLGSLHF.

In this sample, this clonotype is medium-sized (0.01 to 0.1%). J is TRBJ1-2 and V is TRBV20-1; D not resolved. Germline loops: CDR1 DFQATT, CDR2 SNEGSKA (reference sequence). Trimming left V 2 bases short and J 1 base short, with 14 bases between. This CDR3 region has 15 residues. The CDR3: CSARPGSPINYGYTF. Here the CDR3 DNA reads TGCAGTGCTAGACCAGGAAGTCCGATTAACTATGGCTACACCTTC.

Judged by abundance, this clonotype is large. The chain has TRBV5-1 and TRBJ2-1; TRBD2 matches 13 bases. CDR1 SGHRS and CDR2 YFSETQ come from the germline V gene. The CDR3 is made up of 19 amino acids. After removal of 4 bases from V and 6 bases from J, the junction contained 16 bases not matched to a gene. CDR3 in DNA: TGCGCCAGCAGCCCAAGGACTAGCGGGAGTGAGATAAGGGGCAATGAGCAGTTCTTC. Amino acids: CASSPRTSGSEIRGNEQFF. Supplemented by reference TRBV5-1 and TRBJ2-1, the full variable domain reads KAGVTQTPRYLIKTRGQQVTLSCSPISGHRSVSWYQQTPGQGLQFLFEYFSETQRNKGNFPGRFSGRQFSNSRSEMNVSTLELGDSALYLCASSPRTSGSEIRGNEQFFGPGTRLTVL.

Within the sample, this clonotype is medium-sized. The CDR3 reads CASSQETVANTGELFF. CDR3 coding DNA: TGCGCCAGCAGCCAAGAAACCGTCGCGAACACCGGGGAGCTGTTTTTT. The rearrangement joins TRBV4-3 to TRBJ2-2, with no clear D. Trimming cost V 0 bases and J 0 bases, with 8 bases left between them. The CDR3 totals 16 residues. From germline, CDR1 is LGHNA and CDR2 YSLEER.

By share of the sample, this clonotype is medium-sized. The chain links TRBV28 to TRBJ2-1, with 10 positions matching TRBD2. The germline V gene encodes CDR1 MDHEN and CDR2 SYDVKM. The CDR3 runs 15 residues. Losses at the gene ends were 7 bases for V and 1 base for J; bases not matched to a gene: 4. The CDR3 here is CASKLAGYSYNEQFF. In DNA form, the CDR3 reads TGTGCCAGCAAACTAGCGGGGTATTCCTACAATGAGCAGTTCTTC. The full variable domain, with the rest looked up from reference TRBV28 and TRBJ2-1, is DVKVTQSSRYLVKRTGEKVFLECVQDMDHENMFWYRQDPGLGLRLIYFSYDVKMKEKGDIPEGYSVSREKKERFSLILESASTNQTSMYLCASKLAGYSYNEQFFGPGTRLTVL.

This clonotype is deemed medium-sized. The chain has TRBV5-1 and TRBJ2-1; 10 positions match TRBD2. The germline V gene encodes CDR1 SGHRS and CDR2 YFSETQ. The CDR3 loop spans 12 amino acids. V gave up 4 bases and J gave up 10 bases; unmatched junction bases: 2. The CDR3 sequence is CASSPGLAEQFF. CDR3 coding DNA: TGCGCCAGCAGCCCGGGACTAGCGGAGCAGTTCTTC.

This clonotype turned up a few times. The chain carries TRBV5-6 and TRBJ2-5; TRBD1 matches at 11 bases. Looked up from germline, CDR1 is SGHDT and CDR2 is YYEEEE. The CDR3 consists of 15 residues. The trim removed 4 bases at V and 6 bases at J, leaving 8 bases unmatched. The CDR3 DNA reads TGTGCCAGCAGCCCCCGGGACAGGGGGTTAAAGACCCAGTACTTC. This codes for CASSPRDRGLKTQYF.

By frequency in the sample, this clonotype is medium-sized. The chain recombines TRBV20-1 with TRBJ2-5; D is ambiguous. The germline V and J ends were trimmed by 5 bases and 7 bases, with 8 bases remaining between them. CDR1 is DFQATT, CDR2 SNEGSKA, per germline (reference sequence). There are 10 residues in the CDR3. CDR3 DNA: TGCAGTGCTGGGTGGGGGACCCAGTACTTC. Protein product: CSAGWGTQYF.

V usage is TRBV4-1 and J usage is TRBJ1-2, with D perhaps TRBD1 (6 bases). Trimming took 4 bases from V and 4 from J, leaving 19 bases between them. In germline, CDR1 is MGHRA, CDR2 YSYEKL. There are 16 residues in the CDR3. CDR3 nucleotides: TGCGCCAGCAGCCTAAGACCCAGGGGAAGTAGCTATGGCTACACCTTC. This gives the protein CASSLRPRGSSYGYTF.

Many counts were recorded for this clonotype. J is TRBJ1-1 and V is TRBV3-1, with 7 bases that match TRBD1. CDR1 and CDR2 (germline): LGHDT, YNNKEL (reference sequence). This CDR3 is 12 amino acids long. After removal of 7 bases from V and 10 bases from J, the junction contained 9 bases not matched to a gene. CDR3 loop: CASTSSDRVAFF. In nucleotides, the CDR3 is TGTGCCAGCACCTCTAGCGACAGGGTAGCTTTCTTT.

This clonotype was seen a few times. V is TRBV28 and J is TRBJ2-6, with D possibly being TRBD2 (8 bases). The CDR3 extends over 18 amino acids. The germline V gene encodes CDR1 MDHEN and CDR2 SYDVKM. The V gene lost 6 bases and the J gene lost 4 bases, with 22 bases spanning the gap. CDR3 sequence (DNA): TGTGCCAGCAGCGACGGGGCAGGGGGACTAGTAGGGGCCAACGTCCTGACTTTC. This encodes CASSDGAGGLVGANVLTF.

This clonotype was seen many times. The chain links TRBV27 to TRBJ2-5; D is possibly TRBD1 or TRBD2 (5 bases each). The germline gives CDR1 MNHEY, CDR2 SMNVEV (reference sequence). The CDR3 extends over 12 amino acids. Trimming cost V 3 bases and J 6 bases, with 8 bases left between them. As DNA, the CDR3 is TGTGCCAGCAGTTTTCCGGGGCAGACCCAGTACTTC. Residues: CASSFPGQTQYF.

This clonotype was seen ten or more times. The CDR3 loop reads CASSYYPAGGSTGQFF. CDR3 DNA sequence: TGTGCCAGCAGTTACTACCCAGCGGGGGGAAGTACAGGGCAGTTCTTC. The chain carries TRBV6-2 or TRBV6-3 and TRBJ2-1, with 9 positions matching TRBD2. The length of the CDR3 is 16 residues. Germline CDR1 MNHEY, CDR2 SVGEGT. V was pared by 1 base and J by 12 bases, with 13 bases of the junction left unmatched.

This clonotype qualifies as medium-sized. The V and J genes are TRBV6-5 and TRBJ1-1; tentatively, D is TRBD1 (6 bases). CDR1 is MNHEY, CDR2 SVGAGI, per germline. V gave up 6 bases and J gave up 2 bases, with 19 bases separating them. This CDR3 is 16 amino acids long. CDR3 coding DNA: TGTGCCAGCAGGGCCTTTGTGGCCAGGGGAAACACTGAAGCTTTCTTT. Translating it yields CASRAFVARGNTEAFF.

This clonotype has a count of ten or more. The chain is built from TRBV20-1 and TRBJ1-4; no clear D. Trimming pared 6 bases from V and 5 bases from J, leaving 16 bases between. Per germline, CDR1 DFQATT and CDR2 SNEGSKA (reference sequence). The CDR3 is made up of 14 amino acids. The CDR3 region has the DNA TGCAGTGCGAGCTACCCGAGAGCAAATGAAAAACTGTTTTTT. As protein: CSASYPRANEKLFF.

This clonotype was detected many times. The gene calls are TRBV7-9 and TRBJ1-6, with D possibly matching TRBD1 (5 bases). The germline CDR1 and CDR2 sequences are SEHNR and FQNEAQ (reference sequence). Trimming removed 1 base at V and 7 bases at J, with 8 bases between. The length of the CDR3 is 14 residues. In DNA form, the CDR3 reads TGTGCCAGCAGCTTAGACGGGGGAAATTCACCCCTCCACTTT. It specifies CASSLDGGNSPLHF.

This clonotype was observed at least ten times. V usage is TRBV7-3 and J usage is TRBJ1-6, with a weak D call TRBD1 (6 bases). This CDR3 comprises 14 residues. Germline V gene lookup returns CDR1 SGHTA and CDR2 FQGTGA. V shed 8 bases and J shed 7 bases, with 15 bases lying between them. CDR3 nucleotide sequence: TGTGCCAGCTCTTTCGGACAGCCCAATTCACCCCTCCACTTT. This gives the protein CASSFGQPNSPLHF.

The CDR3 nucleotides read TGTGCCAGCAAACTACAGGGGACCCGACATGGCTACACCTTC. Encoded protein: CASKLQGTRHGYTF. The chain uses TRBV28 and TRBJ1-2; TRBD1 matches at 7 bases. Per germline, CDR1 MDHEN and CDR2 SYDVKM. V shed 7 bases, J shed 6 bases, and the junction held 11 bases outside the gene matches. The CDR3 is made up of 14 amino acids.

This clonotype is classed as medium-sized (0.01 to 0.1%). The gene calls are TRBV2 and TRBJ2-1; D may be TRBD2 (5 bases). Germline CDR1 SNHLY, CDR2 FYNNEI. The CDR3 contains 12 residues. The V end was cut by 9 bases, the J end by 4 bases, with 10 bases between. In nucleotides, the CDR3 is TGTGCCAGGAGCGGCGCATACAATGAGCAGTTCTTC. Its translation is CARSGAYNEQFF.

The V gene is TRBV28, the J gene TRBJ2-7; tentative D call: TRBD1 (6 bases). The length of the CDR3 is 12 residues. Trimming left V 5 bases short and J 5 bases short, with 10 bases between. Per germline, CDR1 MDHEN and CDR2 SYDVKM. CDR3 in DNA: TGTGCCAGCAGTACAGGGTGGCACGAGCAGTACTTC. This codes for CASSTGWHEQYF.

By proportion, this clonotype is large. The V call is TRBV20-1, the J call TRBJ1-5; maybe TRBD1 (5 bases). The germline gives CDR1 DFQATT, CDR2 SNEGSKA (reference sequence). V was clipped by 2 bases and J by 1 base, with 9 bases between them. This CDR3 comprises 14 residues. CDR3 DNA sequence: TGCAGTGCTAGATCGGACACCAGCAATCAGCCCCAGCATTTT. Its translation is CSARSDTSNQPQHF.

The table lists this clonotype with many counts. J is TRBJ2-7 and V is TRBV15, with a weak D call TRBD2 (7 bases). V was clipped by 1 base and J by 2 bases, with 12 bases between them. The CDR3 sequence is 15 residues long. Germline CDR1 LNHNV, CDR2 YYDKDF (reference sequence). For the CDR3, the DNA is TGTGCCACCAGCAGAGCAACGGGGGGCGCCTACGAGCAGTACTTC. Translating gives CATSRATGGAYEQYF. Full variable domain (remainder filled in from reference TRBV15 and TRBJ2-7): DAMVIQNPRYQVTQFGKPVTLSCSQTLNHNVMYWYQQKSSQAPKLLFHYYDKDFNNEADTPDNFQSRRPNTSFCFLDIRSPGLGDTAMYLCATSRATGGAYEQYFGPGTRLTVT.

This clonotype was found a few times. The chain recombines TRBV2 with TRBJ1-2, with 7 bases matching TRBD1. The germline CDR1 and CDR2 sequences are SNHLY and FYNNEI. The CDR3 totals 14 residues. J lost 6 bases, V lost 4 bases, and 8 bases had no gene match. DNA for the CDR3: TGTGCCAGCAGTGCCCACAGGGGACGCGATGGCTACACCTTC. Translated, it gives CASSAHRGRDGYTF.

To note about this clonotype: A much larger clone lies one base from this, so it may be a read error. V usage is TRBV6-1 and J usage is TRBJ2-5; the match to TRBD1 covers 11 bases. The CDR3 is 13 residues long. CDR1 and CDR2 (germline): MNHNS, SASEGT. The CDR3 sequence: CVSRGTGGETQYF. CDR3 coding DNA: TGTGTCAGCAGAGGGACAGGGGGAGAGACCCAGTACTTC.